This T cell receptor beta chain was captured by sequencing in a study of CD8 T cells in Susac syndrome. Germline CDR1 is MGHDK and CDR2 is SYGVNS. The ends lost 8 bases at V and 4 bases at J; junction bases unmatched: 6. This CDR3 spans 14 amino acids. A single count supports this clonotype. RNA was extracted with the RNeasy kit, and a quantity of roughly 0.5 to 1 ug was reverse transcribed using random hexamers. One entry per CDR3 protein, called by TCRdb with MiXCR from the immunoSEQ multiplex PCR reads. The data hold about 140,000 distinct CDR3 sequences, with 90% to 95% observed a single time. TCR beta sequences were obtained from blood CD8+ and CD4+ T cells.

The sequenced sample consisted of CD4+ T cells from PBMCs. This sequence joins TRBV25-1 and TRBJ2-1; 9 bases align to TRBD1. The TCR originated in a human donor with multiple sclerosis. The CDR3 region is CASGGTGQYNEQFF. Here the CDR3 DNA reads TGTGCCAGCGGGGGGACAGGGCAATACAATGAGCAGTTCTTC.